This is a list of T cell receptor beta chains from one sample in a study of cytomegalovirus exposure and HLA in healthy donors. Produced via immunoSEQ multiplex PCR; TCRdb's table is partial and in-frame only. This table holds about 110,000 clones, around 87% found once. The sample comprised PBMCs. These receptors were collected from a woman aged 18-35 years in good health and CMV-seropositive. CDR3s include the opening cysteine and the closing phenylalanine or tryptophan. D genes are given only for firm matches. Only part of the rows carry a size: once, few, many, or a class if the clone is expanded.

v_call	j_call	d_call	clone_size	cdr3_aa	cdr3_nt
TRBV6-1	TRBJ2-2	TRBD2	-	CASSAGRGIGELFF	TGTGCCAGCAGTGCGGGGAGGGGAATCGGGGAGCTGTTTTTT
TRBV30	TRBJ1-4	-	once	CAWASTNPGEKLFF	TGTGCCTGGGCCTCGACAAACCCAGGGGAAAAACTGTTTTTT
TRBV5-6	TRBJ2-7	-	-	CASSSLRSTYEQYF	TGTGCCAGCAGCTCACTTCGGAGCACCTACGAGCAGTACTTC
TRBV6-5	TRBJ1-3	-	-	CASSYSREPPGNTIYF	TGTGCCAGCAGTTACTCGAGGGAGCCCCCAGGAAACACCATATATTTT
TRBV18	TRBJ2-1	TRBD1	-	CASSPRDRVYEQFF	TGTGCCAGCTCACCCCGGGACAGGGTATATGAGCAGTTCTTC
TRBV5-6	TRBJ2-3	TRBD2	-	CASSFWVGEGSTDTQYF	TGTGCCAGCAGCTTCTGGGTAGGGGAGGGAAGTACAGATACGCAGTATTTT
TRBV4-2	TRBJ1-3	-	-	CASSQMTGGGNTIYF	TGTGCCAGCAGCCAAATGACAGGAGGTGGAAACACCATATATTTT
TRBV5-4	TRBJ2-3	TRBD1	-	CASSSQGASDTQYF	TGTGCCAGCAGTTCACAGGGGGCATCAGATACGCAGTATTTT
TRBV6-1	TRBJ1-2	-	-	CASRADRYYGYTF	TGTGCCAGCAGAGCCGACAGGTACTATGGCTACACCTTC
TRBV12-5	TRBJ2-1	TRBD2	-	CASAWTSGGSYNEQFF	TGTGCTAGTGCCTGGACTAGCGGGGGCTCCTACAATGAGCAGTTCTTC
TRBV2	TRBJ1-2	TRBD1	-	CASRQGAGGYTF	TGTGCCAGCAGACAGGGGGCGGGTGGCTACACCTTC
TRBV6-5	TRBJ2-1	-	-	CASRHRVRSYNEQFF	TGTGCCAGCAGGCACAGGGTGCGGTCCTACAATGAGCAGTTCTTC
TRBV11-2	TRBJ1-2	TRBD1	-	CASSPRTGGNYGYTF	TGTGCTAGCAGCCCGCGGACAGGGGGTAACTATGGCTACACCTTC
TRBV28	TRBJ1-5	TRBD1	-	CASSLGQGAILLYRPQHF	TGTGCCAGCAGTTTAGGTCAGGGGGCGATCCTCTTATATCGGCCCCAGCATTTT
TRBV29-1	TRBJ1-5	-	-	CSVVQSGNQPQHF	TGCAGCGTTGTTCAGTCAGGCAATCAGCCCCAGCATTTT
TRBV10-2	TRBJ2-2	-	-	CASRQGGSSTGELFF	TGCGCCAGCAGACAAGGCGGTAGTTCAACCGGGGAGCTGTTTTTT
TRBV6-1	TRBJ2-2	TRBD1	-	CASRTGQTNTGELFF	TGTGCCAGCAGGACGGGACAGACGAACACCGGGGAGCTGTTTTTT
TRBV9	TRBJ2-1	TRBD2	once	CASSPRGESYNEQFF	TGTGCCAGCAGCCCCCGGGGGGAATCCTACAATGAGCAGTTCTTC
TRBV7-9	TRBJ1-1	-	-	CASSPRSNQNTEAFF	TGTGCCAGCAGCCCCCGGAGTAACCAGAACACTGAAGCTTTCTTT
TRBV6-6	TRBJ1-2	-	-	CASRHLGADYGYTF	TGTGCCAGCAGACACCTGGGGGCAGACTATGGCTACACCTTC
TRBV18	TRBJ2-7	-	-	CASSATPPPSYEQYF	TGTGCCAGCTCAGCGACACCACCCCCATCCTACGAGCAGTACTTC
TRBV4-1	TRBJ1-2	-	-	CASSLGRTGGDGYTF	TGCGCCAGCAGCCTCGGGAGGACGGGGGGAGATGGCTACACCTTC
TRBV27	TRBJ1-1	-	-	CASSLLGLGPEAFF	TGTGCCAGCAGTTTGCTGGGACTAGGTCCTGAAGCTTTCTTT
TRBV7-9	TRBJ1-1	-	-	CASSPTPHGVNTEAFF	TGTGCCAGCAGCCCTACCCCCCACGGTGTGAACACTGAAGCTTTCTTT
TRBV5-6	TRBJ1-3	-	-	CASSPYRDTRENTIYF	TGTGCCAGCAGCCCCTACCGGGACACCCGAGAAAACACCATATATTTT
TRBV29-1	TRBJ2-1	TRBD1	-	CSVESPDRKTYNEQFF	TGCAGCGTTGAATCCCCGGACAGGAAAACCTACAATGAGCAGTTCTTC
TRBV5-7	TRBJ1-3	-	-	CASSLLQSSGNTIYF	TGTGCCAGCAGCTTGCTACAGAGCTCTGGAAACACCATATATTTT
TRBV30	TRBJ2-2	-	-	CAWSRLNTGELFF	TGTGCCTGGTCTCGCCTAAACACCGGGGAGCTGTTTTTT
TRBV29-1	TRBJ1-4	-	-	CSAWGVEGEKLFF	TGCAGCGCCTGGGGGGTTGAAGGTGAAAAACTGTTTTTT
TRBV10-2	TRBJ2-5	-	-	CASRRAEVQQETQYF	TGCGCCAGCAGGAGGGCTGAGGTGCAACAAGAGACCCAGTACTTC
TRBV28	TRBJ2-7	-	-	CASSRGGRYEQYF	TGTGCCAGCAGTCGAGGGGGAAGGTACGAGCAGTACTTC
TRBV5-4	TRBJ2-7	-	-	CASSSKTGAYEQYF	TGTGCCAGCAGCTCTAAGACAGGAGCCTACGAGCAGTACTTC
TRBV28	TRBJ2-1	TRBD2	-	CASSLTSGGNEQFF	TGTGCCAGCAGTTTAACTAGCGGGGGCAATGAGCAGTTCTTC
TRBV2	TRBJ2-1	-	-	CASSWGTGAGNEQFF	TGTGCCAGCAGTTGGGGGACGGGAGCGGGCAATGAGCAGTTCTTC
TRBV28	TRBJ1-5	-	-	CASSFGAGVQPQHF	TGTGCCAGCAGTTTCGGGGCAGGGGTCCAGCCCCAGCATTTT
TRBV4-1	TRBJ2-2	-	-	CASNRQENTGELFF	TGCGCCAGCAACCGACAGGAAAACACCGGGGAGCTGTTTTTT
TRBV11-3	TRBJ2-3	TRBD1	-	CASRTGTGSTDTQYF	TGTGCCAGCAGGACCGGGACAGGAAGCACAGATACGCAGTATTTT
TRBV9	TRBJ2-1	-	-	CASSVTPEGADEQFF	TGTGCCAGCAGCGTCACGCCTGAGGGAGCCGATGAGCAGTTCTTC
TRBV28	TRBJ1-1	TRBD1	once	CASSLRTGGASEAFF	TGTGCCAGCAGTTTAAGAACAGGGGGCGCATCTGAAGCTTTCTTT
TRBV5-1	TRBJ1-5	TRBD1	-	CASSLGQGSGNQPQHF	TGCGCCAGCAGCTTGGGACAGGGGTCGGGCAATCAGCCCCAGCATTTT
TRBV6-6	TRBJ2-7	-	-	CASIKGQLAYEQYF	TGTGCCAGCATCAAGGGACAACTGGCCTACGAGCAGTACTTC